This passage covers 4 T cell receptor beta chains from one sample sequenced in a study of blood T cell repertoires in COVID-19. The assay was immunoSEQ multiplex PCR, and TCRdb's table has in-frame clones only and misses some. This table has about 310,000 clones, 90% appearing once. Material: PBMCs or T cells enriched from blood (not recorded which). These receptor sequences come from a woman aged 18-29 years with acute COVID-19.

CDR3 sequence: CAWSYLAGPRDEQYF. CDR3 DNA sequence: TGTGCCTGGAGTTACCTAGCGGGGCCCCGAGACGAGCAGTACTTC. The chain combines TRBV30 with TRBJ2-7, with 9 bases aligning to TRBD2. The germline V gene encodes CDR1 GTSNPN and CDR2 SVGIG (reference sequence). Losses at the gene ends were 2 bases for V and 5 bases for J; bases not matched to a gene: 10. The CDR3 runs to 15 residues.

The gene calls are TRBV6-1 and TRBJ2-7; TRBD1 matches 8 bases. CDR3 length: 15 residues. Germline CDR1 is MNHNS and CDR2 is SASEGT. After removal of 2 bases from V and 4 bases from J, the junction contained 7 bases not matched to a gene. The CDR3 DNA reads TGTGCCAGCAGTGAATTTTCAGGGGGCTTTTACGAGCAGTACTTC. This encodes CASSEFSGGFYEQYF.

The rearrangement links TRBV11-3 to TRBJ1-1; D is unclear. CDR3 length equals 17 residues. V dropped 4 bases and J dropped 7 bases, with 25 bases sitting between them. Germline assignment: CDR1 SGHNT and CDR2 YENEEA. As DNA, the CDR3 is TGTGCCAGCAGCTCACCTACGACTACGGGTCCTCTATTTGAAGCTTTCTTT. Its translation: CASSSPTTTGPLFEAFF.

This chain uses TRBV18 with TRBJ1-1; 7 bases line up with TRBD1. This CDR3 spans 14 amino acids. Germline CDR1 KGHSH, CDR2 LQKENI. The V gene end was trimmed by 5 bases and the J gene end by 1 base; junction bases not matched to a gene: 4. The CDR3 sequence: CASSTNRGNTEAFF. As DNA, the CDR3 is TGTGCCAGCTCAACCAACAGGGGGAACACTGAAGCTTTCTTT. Full variable domain (missing parts from reference TRBV18 and TRBJ1-1): NAGVMQNPRHLVRRRGQEARLRCSPMKGHSHVYWYRQLPEEGLKFMVYLQKENIIDESGMPKERFSAEFPKEGPSILRIQQVVRGDSAAYFCASSTNRGNTEAFFGQGTRLTVV.